This T cell receptor beta chain was obtained from a study of beta chain features in type 1 diabetes. Study background: Sorted cells, roughly 100,000,000 in number, were examined across all samples.

Comment on this clone: Its target is unknown.

cDNA synthesis used the whole RNA isolate, giving expressed TCRB sequences. Assay used: immunoSEQ multiplex PCR; TCRdb lists only in-frame clones, some missing. The sample includes 300,000 to 350,000 clones, roughly 14% of them seen just once. The CDR3 spans 10 residues. V was cut by 5 bases and J by 3 bases, with 5 bases left in between. CDR1 is GTSNPN, CDR2 SVGIG, per germline (reference sequence). Study results and limitations: Patients' naive, central memory and Treg TCRB repertoires seemed closer to one another than those of healthy donors. All four CD4+ subsets of Type 1 diabetes patients contained TCRB CDR3s that were moderately but significantly shorter.

The V call is TRBV30, the J call TRBJ2-7; D ambiguous. Specimen: naive CD4+ T cells from blood. The source of this sequence is a woman aged 18-29 years with type 1 diabetes. CDR3 loop: CAWFNYEQYV. CDR3 bases: TGTGCCTGGTTTAACTACGAGCAGTACGTC.